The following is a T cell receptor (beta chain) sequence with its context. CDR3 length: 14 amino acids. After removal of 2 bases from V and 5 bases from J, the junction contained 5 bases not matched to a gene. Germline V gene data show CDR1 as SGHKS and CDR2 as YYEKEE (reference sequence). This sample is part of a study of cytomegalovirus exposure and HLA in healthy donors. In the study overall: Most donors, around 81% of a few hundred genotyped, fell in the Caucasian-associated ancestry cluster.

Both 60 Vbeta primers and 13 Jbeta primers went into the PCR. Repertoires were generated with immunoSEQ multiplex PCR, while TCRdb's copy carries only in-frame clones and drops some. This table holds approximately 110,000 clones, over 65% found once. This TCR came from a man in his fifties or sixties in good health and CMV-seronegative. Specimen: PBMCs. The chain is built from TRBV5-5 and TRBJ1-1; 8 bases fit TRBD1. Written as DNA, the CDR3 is TGTGCCAGCAGCTTTGATACAGGGGGTACTGAAGCTTTCTTT. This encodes CASSFDTGGTEAFF. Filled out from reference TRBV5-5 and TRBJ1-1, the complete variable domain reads DAGVTQSPTHLIKTRGQQVTLRCSPISGHKSVSWYQQVLGQGPQFIFQYYEKEERGRGNFPDRFSARQFPNYSSELNVNALLLGDSALYLCASSFDTGGTEAFFGQGTRLTVV.